The present TCR beta chain was sequenced within a study of CD8 T cells in Susac syndrome. As for the study in general: Clinical remission applied to eight sequenced Susac syndrome patients, and about 6 had active disease. Blood was drawn from Susac syndrome patients while they were therapy-naive, on corticosteroids, or on intravenous immunoglobulin alone.

Reverse transcription of about 0.45 to 1 ug RNA was performed with random hexamers. TCRdb re-called the immunoSEQ multiplex PCR reads through MiXCR, storing one row per CDR3 protein. This sample yields about 100,000 distinct CDR3 sequences, of which nearly 97% are seen a single time; 0.3% belongs to the top ten. V was pared by 3 bases and J by 5 bases, with 10 bases between. The V gene's germline CDR1 is LNHDA and CDR2 SQIVND (reference sequence). This CDR3 contains 13 residues. This clonotype was recorded once. Sequencing of TCR beta, carried out with a high-throughput approach, was applied to CD8+ and CD4+ T cells from the blood.

Sequenced sample: CD8+ T cells from PBMCs. This TCR was sampled from a human donor with Susac syndrome. V is TRBV19 and J is TRBJ2-5; D possibly corresponds to TRBD1 (5 bases). DNA of the CDR3: TGTGCCAGTAGTATTCAGGGCGATGAGACCCAGTACTTC. This sequence encodes CASSIQGDETQYF.